This T cell receptor beta chain was sequenced during a study of T cells in Graves' hyperthyroidism and ophthalmopathy. Overall study results and limits: Appearing also in blood were most of the thyroid clonotypes expanded above 0.001.

The hyperthyroidism was newly diagnosed and had lasted under 2 months; the patients were aged 18 to 65. Diagnoses were made from clinical symptoms, serum measures (thyroxine and TRAb), thyroid ultrasound and orbital computed tomography. TCR beta CDR3 regions were amplified from RNA. In the first-round RT-PCR of the TCR CDR3, the HTBI primer set was used. TCRdb ran MiXCR on the multiplex PCR reads and lists one entry per CDR3 protein. This table holds around 690,000 distinct CDR3 sequences, 17% found once. With regard to this clonotype: Antigen specificity is unknown.

The ends lost 3 bases at V and 5 bases at J; junction bases unmatched: 7. The CDR3 has 14 amino acids. The germline V gene has CDR1 SQVTM and CDR2 ANQGSEA. This receptor was taken from a man in his forties or fifties with Graves' hyperthyroidism. Sequencing used blood. This sequence joins TRBV29-1 and TRBJ2-1; 7 bases are shared with TRBD2. CDR3 bases: TGCAGCGTTGATGAGGGAGGGCCAAACAATGAGCAGTTCTTC. It translates to CSVDEGGPNNEQFF.